The 29 T cell receptor beta chains below all came from one sample that was sequenced in a study of blood T cell repertoires in COVID-19. Produced via immunoSEQ multiplex PCR; TCRdb's table is partial and in-frame only. The table shows approximately 160,000 clones, with around 80% occurring only once. Sequenced sample: peripheral blood. These receptors were collected from a woman aged 45-60 years in a cohort sampled during active or convalescent COVID-19.

This clone was seen more than once but under ten times. Other DNA sequences in the sample encode the same CDR3. The genes are TRBV5-4 and TRBJ2-1; 7 bases align to TRBD1. CDR1 and CDR2 from the germline V gene are SGHNT and YYREEE (reference sequence). This CDR3 is built from 15 residues. V lost 2 bases to trimming and J lost 0 bases; unmatched junction nucleotides: 2. The chain's CDR3 is CASSFSGGSYNEQFF. CDR3 sequence (DNA): TGTGCCAGCAGCTTCTCAGGGGGCTCCTACAATGAGCAGTTCTTC.

The V and J genes are TRBV28 and TRBJ2-5; 9 bases are a match to TRBD2. Germline assignment: CDR1 MDHEN and CDR2 SYDVKM. After removal of 7 bases from V and 3 bases from J, the junction contained 6 bases not matched to a gene. CDR3 size: 14 residues. The chain's CDR3 is CASTPLAGKETQYF. In nucleotides, the CDR3 is TGTGCCAGCACCCCCCTAGCGGGGAAAGAGACCCAGTACTTC.

This rearrangement joins TRBV6-5 to TRBJ2-1, with TRBD2 matching 8 bases. V shed 6 bases and J 9 bases; nucleotides not matched to a gene: 7. From germline, CDR1 is MNHEY and CDR2 SVGAGI. The CDR3 is 13 amino acids. The CDR3: CASSGTSIVEQFF. The CDR3 bases are TGTGCCAGCAGCGGGACTAGTATCGTTGAGCAGTTCTTC.

This rearrangement joins TRBV30 to TRBJ1-6; TRBD1 agrees at 7 bases. J lost 0 bases, V lost 3 bases, and 8 bases had no gene match. Germline CDR1 reads GTSNPN; CDR2 reads SVGIG (reference sequence). This CDR3 has 17 residues. The DNA of the CDR3 is TGTGCCTGGAGAGGGACTAGGGACAGCTCCTATAATTCACCCCTCCACTTT. Translation gives CAWRGTRDSSYNSPLHF.

The J gene is TRBJ1-4, the V gene TRBV4-1; D gene ambiguous. The germline CDR1 and CDR2 sequences are MGHRA and YSYEKL. The CDR3 runs to 16 residues. V was trimmed by 4 bases and J by 7 bases, leaving 19 bases between them. The CDR3 loop is CASSLTLRVEGEKLFF. The CDR3 DNA reads TGCGCCAGCAGCCTCACGCTAAGGGTGGAGGGTGAAAAACTGTTTTTT.

A single count supports this clone. V gene TRBV27 combines with J gene TRBJ1-5; 9 bases are shared with TRBD1. The J segment lost 5 bases and the V segment lost 3 bases, leaving 8 bases of the junction unmatched. The germline V gene encodes CDR1 MNHEY and CDR2 SMNVEV (reference sequence). This CDR3 comprises 16 residues. The CDR3 DNA reads TGTGCCAGCAGTTTGGGGACAGGGAGAAGGGATCAGCCCCAGCATTTT. It specifies CASSLGTGRRDQPQHF.

This chain links TRBV6-5 with TRBJ1-1; D might be TRBD1 (5 bases). CDR3 length: 13 amino acids. V lost 7 bases and J 8 bases, leaving 17 bases between the germline ends. Germline lookup yields CDR1 MNHEY and CDR2 SVGAGI. CDR3 loop: CASTVRGQTEAFF. The CDR3 bases are TGTGCCAGCACCGTAAGGGGCCAGACCGAAGCTTTCTTT.

The chain carries TRBV19 and TRBJ1-2; D possibly corresponds to TRBD1 (5 bases). The germline gives CDR1 LNHDA, CDR2 SQIVND (reference sequence). With 7 bases removed from V and 4 bases from J, the gap between germline ends came to 16 bases. The CDR3 contains 14 residues. The CDR3 sequence is CASTHTGGVYGYTF. CDR3 coding DNA: TGTGCCAGTACCCATACGGGGGGAGTCTATGGCTACACCTTC.

This chain links TRBV6-2 or TRBV6-3 with TRBJ1-2; 8 bases are shared with TRBD1. Trimming removed 5 bases from V and 7 bases from J; junction bases left unmatched: 9. The CDR3 contains 14 residues. Germline-derived CDR1 and CDR2 are MNHEY and SVGEGT. CDR3 protein: CASSPRGQVGGYTF. CDR3 coding DNA: TGTGCCAGCAGTCCAAGGGGACAGGTCGGTGGCTACACCTTC.

The J gene is TRBJ2-2, the V gene TRBV12-5, with D tentatively TRBD1 (5 bases). Germline CDR1 LGHNT, CDR2 FRNRAP. V was pared by 6 bases and J by 5 bases, with 10 bases between. The CDR3 is 13 amino acids. The CDR3 coding sequence is TGTGCTAGTGGAGCTCAGGGAACCGGGGAGCTGTTTTTT. Protein product: CASGAQGTGELFF.

The chain employs TRBV7-9 and TRBJ2-2, with D tentatively TRBD2 (5 bases). The germline CDR1 and CDR2 sequences are SEHNR and FQNEAQ (reference sequence). The germline V and J ends were trimmed by 1 base and 6 bases, with 9 bases remaining between them. The CDR3 contains 14 residues. The CDR3 sequence is CASSLVRTSGELFF. For the CDR3, the DNA is TGTGCCAGCAGCTTAGTTAGGACTTCCGGGGAGCTGTTTTTT.

The chain links TRBV6-1 to TRBJ1-4; 8 bases align to TRBD1. Germline V gene data show CDR1 as MNHNS and CDR2 as SASEGT. The CDR3 extends over 15 amino acids. The V gene end was trimmed by 3 bases and the J gene end by 8 bases; junction bases not matched to a gene: 8. In DNA form, the CDR3 reads TGTGCCAGCAGTGATCAGACAGGGGTCGGGGAAAAACTGTTTTTT. Translated: CASSDQTGVGEKLFF.

J is TRBJ1-5 and V is TRBV7-2; 9 positions agree with TRBD1. The CDR3 is made up of 14 amino acids. Germline-derived CDR1 and CDR2 are SGHTA and FQGNSA. Trimming took 5 bases from V and 6 from J; bases not matched to a gene: 5. Here the CDR3 DNA reads TGTGCCAGCAGCAAAGGACAGGGGATTCAGCCCCAGCATTTT. Translation: CASSKGQGIQPQHF.

The chain recombines TRBV6-4 with TRBJ2-2; 8 bases match TRBD1. There are 15 residues in the CDR3. V was pared by 3 bases and J by 4 bases, with 4 bases of the junction left unmatched. Germline lookup yields CDR1 MRHNA and CDR2 SNTAGT. In DNA, the CDR3 is TGTGCCAGCAGTGAGGGACAGGATGGCACCGGGGAGCTGTTTTTT. Protein product: CASSEGQDGTGELFF.

The chain employs TRBV19 and TRBJ2-3; the D is unclear. The CDR3 length is 11 residues. The germline gives CDR1 LNHDA, CDR2 SQIVND (reference sequence). Trimming pared 3 bases from V and 5 bases from J, leaving 3 bases between. CDR3 sequence: CASSIRDTQYF. Here the CDR3 DNA reads TGTGCCAGTAGTATCCGAGATACGCAGTATTTT.

This chain links TRBV7-8 with TRBJ1-5; weak D call: TRBD1 (5 bases). The germline CDR1 and CDR2 sequences are SGHVS and FQNEAQ. There are 14 residues in the CDR3. V lost 7 bases and J lost 0, with 10 bases in between. In DNA form, the CDR3 reads TGTGCCAGCACCGACAGAAATAGCAATCAGCCCCAGCATTTT. It specifies CASTDRNSNQPQHF.

The table lists this clone with a count of one. V is TRBV24-1 and J is TRBJ2-3; 9 positions agree with TRBD2. CDR1 is KGHDR and CDR2 is SFDVKD in the germline V gene. V shed 5 bases, J shed 5 bases, and the junction held 10 bases outside the gene matches. The CDR3 runs to 16 residues. CDR3 coding DNA: TGTGCCACCAGTGCCGTTCTAGCGGGGAGTAGAGATACGCAGTATTTT. This encodes CATSAVLAGSRDTQYF.

This chain connects TRBV6-5 to TRBJ2-7; tentative D call: TRBD1 (5 bases). Trimming took 6 bases from V and 4 from J, leaving 10 bases between them. The length of the CDR3 is 12 residues. The germline gives CDR1 MNHEY, CDR2 SVGAGI. The CDR3 spells CASRQASYEQYF. Written as DNA, the CDR3 is TGTGCCAGCAGACAGGCCTCTTACGAGCAGTACTTC.

The gene calls are TRBV2 and TRBJ2-2; possibly TRBD1 for D (5 bases). The CDR3 runs 15 residues. The germline CDR1 and CDR2 sequences are SNHLY and FYNNEI. Trimming removed 4 bases at V and 3 bases at J, with 12 bases between. The CDR3 DNA reads as TGTGCCAGCAGTGTGCAGGGTCGGGACACCGGGGAGCTGTTTTTT. Amino acid sequence: CASSVQGRDTGELFF. Based on the CDR3 plus reference TRBV2 and TRBJ2-2, the full variable domain is EPEVTQTPSHQVTQMGQEVILRCVPISNHLYFYWYRQILGQKVEFLVSFYNNEISEKSEIFDDQFSVERPDGSNFTLKIRSTKLEDSAMYFCASSVQGRDTGELFFGEGSRLTVL.

This chain connects TRBV5-1 to TRBJ1-6; TRBD1 matches at 8 bases. The CDR3 runs 15 residues. With 1 base clipped from V and 10 bases from J, the junction kept 7 bases outside the gene matches. Germline loops: CDR1 SGHRS, CDR2 YFSETQ. The CDR3 DNA reads as TGCGCCAGCAGCTTGTCAGGACAGGGAAGATCACCCCTCCACTTT. Protein sequence: CASSLSGQGRSPLHF.

The chain is built from TRBV7-3 and TRBJ2-5; tentatively, D is TRBD2 (6 bases). The ends were cut back, 5 bases at V and 5 bases at J, with 15 bases in the middle. The CDR3 loop spans 14 amino acids. Germline V gene sequence: CDR1 SGHTA, CDR2 FQGTGA. CDR3 coding DNA: TGTGCCAGCAGCCCGGGACTTTGGGCCGAGACCCAGTACTTC. It is translated as CASSPGLWAETQYF.

The chain carries TRBV18 and TRBJ1-5; D is unclear. V lost 3 bases to trimming and J lost 2 bases, with 11 bases between them. The CDR3 is made up of 15 amino acids. Germline-derived CDR1 and CDR2 are KGHSH and LQKENI. DNA for the CDR3: TGTGCCAGCTCACCTTCGACGAGGGGCAATCAGCCCCAGCATTTT. This codes for CASSPSTRGNQPQHF.

The rearrangement uses TRBV5-1 and TRBJ1-1, with D tentatively TRBD1 (5 bases). CDR3 size: 15 residues. With 3 bases removed from V and 4 bases from J, the gap between germline ends came to 16 bases. Germline CDR1 SGHRS, CDR2 YFSETQ. CDR3 region: CASSSGTVKATEAFF. The DNA of the CDR3 is TGCGCCAGCAGCTCCGGGACTGTAAAGGCCACTGAAGCTTTCTTT.

The chain joins TRBV6-1 to TRBJ1-2, with D maybe TRBD1 (6 bases). Per germline, CDR1 MNHNS and CDR2 SASEGT. The CDR3 contains 17 residues. V lost 4 bases, J lost 2 bases, and 20 bases lay in between. The CDR3 DNA is TGTGCCAGCAGTGGCAAGACAGGAAGAAATGCAAACTATGGCTACACCTTC. Translation gives CASSGKTGRNANYGYTF.

This chain links TRBV21-1 with TRBJ2-4; the table's D call, TRBD1, has no DNA check behind it. TRBV21-1 has pseudogene status. This CDR3 has 18 residues. In DNA form, the CDR3 reads TGTGCCAGCAGCAATTACGAAAGACAGGATAATTCAAAAGGAGGAAAGTACTTC. Translated: CASSNYERQDNSKGGKYF.

V gene TRBV6-2 or TRBV6-3 combines with J gene TRBJ1-2; TRBD1 matches at 10 bases. The CDR3 contains 13 residues. CDR1 and CDR2 (germline): MNHEY, SVGEGT. The ends lost 5 bases at V and 8 bases at J; junction bases unmatched: 5. CDR3 DNA: TGTGCCAGCAGTACCCGGGACAGGGGCGGCTACACCTTC. This sequence encodes CASSTRDRGGYTF.

The V call is TRBV6-4, the J call TRBJ1-1; D call uncertain. Germline V gives CDR1 MRHNA, CDR2 SNTAGT. The V end was cut by 6 bases, the J end by 4 bases, with 12 bases between. The CDR3 runs 13 residues. Here the CDR3 DNA reads TGTGCCAGCAGCCTTGGCCCATTCACTGAAGCTTTCTTT. This gives the protein CASSLGPFTEAFF.

The V call is TRBV19, the J call TRBJ2-3, with 13 bases lining up with TRBD2. Germline V gives CDR1 LNHDA, CDR2 SQIVND (reference sequence). Unmatched junction bases numbered 10, after V lost 3 bases and J lost 1 base. The length of the CDR3 is 19 residues. CDR3: CASSIYTSGGARGTDTQYF. The CDR3 bases are TGTGCCAGTAGTATCTACACTAGCGGGGGGGCCCGTGGCACAGATACGCAGTATTTT.

V usage is TRBV25-1 and J usage is TRBJ1-1; D is possibly TRBD1 (6 bases). The CDR3 has 15 amino acids. Deletions cut 0 bases from V and 5 bases from J, with 13 bases between. Looked up from germline, CDR1 is MGHDK and CDR2 is SYGVNS. The CDR3 nucleotides are TGTGCCAGCAGTGAATATGGACAGCTGAGAACTGAAGCTTTCTTT. It is translated as CASSEYGQLRTEAFF.